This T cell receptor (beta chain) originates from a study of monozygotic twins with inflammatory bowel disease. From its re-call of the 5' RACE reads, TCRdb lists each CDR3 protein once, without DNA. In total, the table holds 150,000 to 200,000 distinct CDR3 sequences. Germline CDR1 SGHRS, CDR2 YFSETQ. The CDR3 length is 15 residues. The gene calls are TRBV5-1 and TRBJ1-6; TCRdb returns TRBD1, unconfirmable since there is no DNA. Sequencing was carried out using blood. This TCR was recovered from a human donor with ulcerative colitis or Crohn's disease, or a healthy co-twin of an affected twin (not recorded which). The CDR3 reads CASSLVGQGMAPLHF.